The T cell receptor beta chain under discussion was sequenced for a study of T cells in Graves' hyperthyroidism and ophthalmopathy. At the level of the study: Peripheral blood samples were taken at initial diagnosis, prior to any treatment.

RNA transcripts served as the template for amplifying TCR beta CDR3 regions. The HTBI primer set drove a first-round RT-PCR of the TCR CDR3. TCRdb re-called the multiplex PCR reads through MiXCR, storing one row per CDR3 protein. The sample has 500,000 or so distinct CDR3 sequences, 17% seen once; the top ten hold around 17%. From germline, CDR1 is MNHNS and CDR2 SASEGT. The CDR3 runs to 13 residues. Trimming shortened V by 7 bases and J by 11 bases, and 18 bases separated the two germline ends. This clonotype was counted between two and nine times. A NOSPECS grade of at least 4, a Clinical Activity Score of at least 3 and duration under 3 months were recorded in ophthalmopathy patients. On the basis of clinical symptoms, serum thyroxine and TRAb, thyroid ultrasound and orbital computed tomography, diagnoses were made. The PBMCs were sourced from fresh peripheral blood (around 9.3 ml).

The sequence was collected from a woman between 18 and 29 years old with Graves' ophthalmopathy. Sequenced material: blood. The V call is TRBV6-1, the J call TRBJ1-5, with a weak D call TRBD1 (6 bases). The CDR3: CASKTGTSPTQHF. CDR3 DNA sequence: TGTGCCAGCAAAACGGGGACAAGCCCGACCCAGCATTTT.